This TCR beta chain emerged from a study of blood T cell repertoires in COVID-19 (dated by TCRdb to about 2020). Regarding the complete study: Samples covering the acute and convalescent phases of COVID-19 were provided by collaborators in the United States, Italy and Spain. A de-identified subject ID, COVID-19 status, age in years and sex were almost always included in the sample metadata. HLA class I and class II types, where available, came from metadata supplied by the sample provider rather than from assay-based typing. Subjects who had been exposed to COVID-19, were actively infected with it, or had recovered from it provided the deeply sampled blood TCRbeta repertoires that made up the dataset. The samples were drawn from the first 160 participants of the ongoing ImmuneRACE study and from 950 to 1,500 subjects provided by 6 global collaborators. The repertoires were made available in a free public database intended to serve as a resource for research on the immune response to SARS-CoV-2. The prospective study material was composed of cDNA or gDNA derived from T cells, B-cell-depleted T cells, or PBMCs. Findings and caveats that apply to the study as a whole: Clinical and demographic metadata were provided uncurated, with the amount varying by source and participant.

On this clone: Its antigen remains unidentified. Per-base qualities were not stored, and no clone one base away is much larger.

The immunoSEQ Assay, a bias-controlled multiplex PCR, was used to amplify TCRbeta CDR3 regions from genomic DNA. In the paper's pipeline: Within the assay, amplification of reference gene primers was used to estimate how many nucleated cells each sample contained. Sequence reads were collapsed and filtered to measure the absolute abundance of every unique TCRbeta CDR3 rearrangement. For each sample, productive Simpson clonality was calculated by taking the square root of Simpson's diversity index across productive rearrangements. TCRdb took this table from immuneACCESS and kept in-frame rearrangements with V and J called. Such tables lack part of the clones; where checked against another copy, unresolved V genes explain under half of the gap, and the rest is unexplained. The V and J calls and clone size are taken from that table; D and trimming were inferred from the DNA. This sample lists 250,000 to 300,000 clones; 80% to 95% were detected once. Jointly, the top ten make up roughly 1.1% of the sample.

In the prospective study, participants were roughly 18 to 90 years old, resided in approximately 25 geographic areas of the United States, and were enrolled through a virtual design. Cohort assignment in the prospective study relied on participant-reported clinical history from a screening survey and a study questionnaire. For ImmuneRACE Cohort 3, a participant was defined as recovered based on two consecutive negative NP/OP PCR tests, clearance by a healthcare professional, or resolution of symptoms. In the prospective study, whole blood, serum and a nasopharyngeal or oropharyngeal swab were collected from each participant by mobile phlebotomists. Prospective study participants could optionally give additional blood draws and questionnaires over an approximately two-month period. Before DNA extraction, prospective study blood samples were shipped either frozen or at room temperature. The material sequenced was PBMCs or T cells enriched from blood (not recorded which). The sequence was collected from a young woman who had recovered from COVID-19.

The CDR3: CASSQGGPTGGTDTQYF. The DNA sequence follows: TGTGCCAGCAGCCAAGGGGGACCTACAGGGGGTACAGATACGCAGTATTTT. The chain is assembled from TRBV3-1 (or the pseudogene TRBV3-2) and TRBJ2-3, and 8 junction bases match TRBD1. The CDR3 holds 17 amino acids from the cysteine to the phenylalanine. Only CDR3 DNA is held: 51 bases, read in frame from base 1. From a lookup of the germline V gene (reference sequence), CDR1 and CDR2 are LGHDT and YNNKEL. For this chain, trimming is 1 base at the V end and 3 bases at the J end, and the number of junction bases without a gene match is 9.